The 7 T cell receptor beta chains presented below share a single source sample, sequenced in a study of blood T cells in healthy people across ages. Combining a sample-barcoded 5' primer with a J-beta primer mix, a second PCR ran for 7 to 11 cycles. Each CDR3 protein is one row after TCRdb ran MiXCR on the 5' RACE reads. In the table there are under 2 million distinct CDR3 sequences, about 31% of which are singletons. The sequenced sample was blood. These receptors were taken from a woman aged 25-40 years in good health.

The chain joins TRBV28 to TRBJ2-3; 11 nucleotides line up with TRBD1. CDR1 is MDHEN, CDR2 SYDVKM, per germline. The CDR3 is 16 amino acids. J lost 4 bases, V lost 0 bases, and 3 bases had no gene match. The CDR3 is CASSLWAGQGADTQYF. CDR3 DNA: TGTGCCAGCAGTTTATGGGCGGGACAGGGGGCAGATACGCAGTATTTT. Filled out from reference TRBV28 and TRBJ2-3, the complete variable domain reads DVKVTQSSRYLVKRTGEKVFLECVQDMDHENMFWYRQDPGLGLRLIYFSYDVKMKEKGDIPEGYSVSREKKERFSLILESASTNQTSMYLCASSLWAGQGADTQYFGPGTRLTVL.

In its sample, this clonotype was seen a few times. This CDR3 reads CATLNGHYLGYTF. The CDR3 DNA is TGTGCCACCTTAAACGGGCATTACCTTGGCTACACCTTC. This chain connects TRBV6-5 to TRBJ1-2; D is unresolved. This CDR3 is built from 13 residues. Per the germline V gene, CDR1 is MNHEY and CDR2 is SVGAGI. Trimming took off 10 bases at V and 7 bases at J, with 19 bases between the two ends.

The chain employs TRBV5-6 and TRBJ2-7; D is unresolved. Germline lookup yields CDR1 SGHDT and CDR2 YYEEEE. Trimming took off 3 bases at V and 3 bases at J, with 10 bases between the two ends. The CDR3 is 13 amino acids. The DNA of the CDR3 is TGTGCCAGCAGCTGGGGTCGGAACTACGAGCAGTACTTC. It translates to CASSWGRNYEQYF.

The CDR3: CASSISENYGYTF. The CDR3 DNA reads TGTGCCAGTAGTATATCCGAGAACTATGGCTACACCTTC. The V call is TRBV19, the J call TRBJ1-2; D not certain. Trimming took 2 bases from V and 2 from J, leaving 6 bases between them. The CDR3 loop spans 13 amino acids. Germline CDR1 LNHDA, CDR2 SQIVND (reference sequence).

This clonotype was counted a few times. The chain uses TRBV9 and TRBJ2-1; D gene uncertain. Trimming stripped 0 bases from V and 4 bases from J, with 8 bases between. CDR1 is SGDLS, CDR2 YYNGEE, per germline. This CDR3 has 14 residues. Written as DNA, the CDR3 is TGTGCCAGCAGCGTAGATCGGCTATACAATGAGCAGTTCTTC. It encodes CASSVDRLYNEQFF.

The rearrangement joins TRBV7-8 to TRBJ2-7; D may match TRBD1 or TRBD2 (5 bases each). Trimming took 5 bases from V and 9 from J, leaving 17 bases between them. This CDR3 has 13 residues. The germline gives CDR1 SGHVS, CDR2 FQNEAQ. CDR3 sequence: CASSPRGVRGQYF. CDR3 DNA sequence: TGTGCCAGCAGCCCGCGAGGGGTCCGGGGGCAGTACTTC. Using reference TRBV7-8 and TRBJ2-7 for the parts outside the CDR3, the full variable domain is GAGVSQSPRYKVAKRGQDVALRCDPISGHVSLFWYQQALGQGPEFLTYFQNEAQLDKSGLPSDRFFAERPEGSVSTLKIQRTQQEDSAVYLCASSPRGVRGQYFGPGTRLTVT.

This clonotype was seen a handful of times. The rearrangement uses TRBV4-2 and TRBJ2-3, with D unclear. Germline V gene sequence: CDR1 LGHNA, CDR2 YNFKEQ. The CDR3 has 15 residues. Trimming removed 0 bases at V and 2 bases at J, with 9 bases between. CDR3 in amino acids: CASSQDYRTTDTQYF. In DNA form, the CDR3 reads TGTGCCAGCAGCCAAGATTACCGGACCACAGATACGCAGTATTTT.